This TCR beta chain is from a study of blood T cell repertoires in COVID-19. Study information: Donors in the United States, Italy and Spain gave samples during acute or convalescent COVID-19.

Those enrolled in Seattle joined during active infection and were followed longitudinally afterward. Measured with immunoSEQ multiplex PCR; TCRdb has only the in-frame clones, and not every one. The profile shows about 170,000 clones, approximately 91% of them singletons. The CDR3 totals 15 residues. Germline loops: CDR1 LGHNA, CDR2 YSLEER. The junction had 8 bases not matched to a gene; V was cut back by 0 bases and J by 9 bases. Source material: peripheral blood. The V gene is TRBV4-3, the J gene TRBJ2-1; 7 nucleotides match TRBD2. The receptor's source is a man younger than 35 with COVID-19, enrolled during active disease. CDR3 in amino acids: CASSQDGGGLVEQFF. Written as DNA, the CDR3 is TGCGCCAGCAGCCAAGATGGGGGAGGGCTGGTTGAGCAGTTCTTC.